This is a list of T cell receptor beta chains from one sample in a study of T cell responses to AZD1222 COVID-19 vaccine. Clones were sequenced by immunoSEQ multiplex PCR, and TCRdb holds only the in-frame ones, with some missing. The sample includes some 190,000 clones, 85% to 95% of them seen just once. Specimen: peripheral blood, collected on day 0 of AZD1222 vaccination. These receptors were obtained from an adult in good health. Each CDR3 is given with its conserved first and last residue. A D gene is named only where the DNA matches it firmly. Some rows mark clone size as missing; the rest say once, few, many or name a class of expanded clone.

V	D	J	size	DNA	CDR3
TRBV30	NA	TRBJ2-2	few	TGTGCCTGGGGTTGGACCATGGGCATCGGGGAGCTGTTTTTT	CAWGWTMGIGELFF
TRBV3-1/TRBV3-2	NA	TRBJ1-2	NA	TGTGCCAGCAGCCAAGAGGGATTTAACTATGGCTACACCTTC	CASSQEGFNYGYTF
TRBV5-5	NA	TRBJ2-3	NA	TGTGCCAGCAGCTTCTCCGGGACCCGCACAGATACGCAGTATTTT	CASSFSGTRTDTQYF
TRBV2	NA	TRBJ2-2	NA	TGTGCCAGCAGTGATGGCAGGAACACCGGGGAGCTGTTTTTT	CASSDGRNTGELFF
TRBV3-1/TRBV3-2	TRBD1	TRBJ1-5	NA	TGTGCCAGCAGCCAAGGGACAGGGGTCAATCAGCCCCAGCATTTT	CASSQGTGVNQPQHF
TRBV15	NA	TRBJ1-1	NA	TGTGCCACCAGCAGAGGATCCAGGGCAGCCACTGAAGCTTTCTTT	CATSRGSRAATEAFF
TRBV25-1	TRBD2	TRBJ2-1	NA	TGTGCCAGCAGTGAGGGACAGTTAGCGGGGGGGCGTTCCAATGAGCAGTTCTTC	CASSEGQLAGGRSNEQFF
TRBV7-9	NA	TRBJ1-3	NA	TGTGCCAGCAGCTTAGGTTTGTCGGCGGATAGCTCTGGAAACACCATATATTTT	CASSLGLSADSSGNTIYF
TRBV5-4	NA	TRBJ2-3	once	TGTGCCAGCAGCCCACCTTCGGGTTTCGCAGATACGCAGTATTTT	CASSPPSGFADTQYF
TRBV20-1	NA	TRBJ1-1	NA	TGCAGTGCTAGTCTTTCTCCGGCGGAGTTGAACACTGAAGCTTTCTTT	CSASLSPAELNTEAFF
TRBV6-4	TRBD1	TRBJ1-2	NA	TGTGCCAGCAGAAAGGAGGGACAGGGAGGAGTCTCGGGCTATGGCTACACCTTC	CASRKEGQGGVSGYGYTF
TRBV7-8	TRBD1	TRBJ2-7	NA	TGTGCCAGCAGCTTTACCGGGACAGGGAGCGAGCAGTACTTC	CASSFTGTGSEQYF